The T cell receptor (beta chain) described here comes from a study of T cells in Graves' hyperthyroidism and ophthalmopathy. The CDR3 regions of TCR beta were amplified from RNA transcripts. The TCR CDR3 first-round RT-PCR relied on the HTBI primer set. TCRdb ran MiXCR on the multiplex PCR reads and lists one entry per CDR3 protein. The sample contains 500,000 to 650,000 distinct CDR3 sequences, 15% to 20% of which appear only once. This CDR3 is 13 amino acids long. The ends were cut back, 4 bases at V and 3 bases at J, with 10 bases in the middle. Germline V lookup: CDR1 SGDLS, CDR2 YYNGEE. This clonotype was seen ten or more times.

This receptor was obtained from a woman between 18 and 30 years old with Graves' ophthalmopathy. What was sequenced was blood. The chain links TRBV9 to TRBJ1-1; no reliable D call. The CDR3 region is CASSPHPYTEAFF. In nucleotides, the CDR3 is TGTGCCAGCAGCCCTCACCCGTACACTGAAGCTTTCTTT.